This paragraph reports one T cell receptor (beta chain). The record originates from a study of blood T cell repertoires in COVID-19. About the research overall: The United States, Italy and Spain supplied acute and convalescent COVID-19 samples. From T cells, B-cell-depleted T cells, or PBMCs came the material, which was cDNA or gDNA.

Original methodology: Reference gene primer amplification gave estimated nucleated cell counts. Sequencing used immunoSEQ multiplex PCR; TCRdb keeps in-frame clones, though not all of them. V and J calls plus clone size are reproduced from that table; the DNA served to infer D and trimming. Of about 81,000 clones listed, about nine tenths are singletons. This CDR3 is 14 amino acids long. CDR1 and CDR2 (germline): SGHTA, FQGNSA. V lost 5 bases to trimming and J lost 2 bases; unmatched junction nucleotides: 4. This TCR was sampled from a man between 65 and 80 years old with active or convalescent COVID-19. The rearrangement uses TRBV7-2 and TRBJ1-1; 8 nucleotides line up with TRBD1. The sequenced sample consisted of peripheral blood. DNA for the CDR3: TGTGCCAGCAGCGCGGGACAGGTTAACACTGAAGCTTTCTTT. This gives the protein CASSAGQVNTEAFF.